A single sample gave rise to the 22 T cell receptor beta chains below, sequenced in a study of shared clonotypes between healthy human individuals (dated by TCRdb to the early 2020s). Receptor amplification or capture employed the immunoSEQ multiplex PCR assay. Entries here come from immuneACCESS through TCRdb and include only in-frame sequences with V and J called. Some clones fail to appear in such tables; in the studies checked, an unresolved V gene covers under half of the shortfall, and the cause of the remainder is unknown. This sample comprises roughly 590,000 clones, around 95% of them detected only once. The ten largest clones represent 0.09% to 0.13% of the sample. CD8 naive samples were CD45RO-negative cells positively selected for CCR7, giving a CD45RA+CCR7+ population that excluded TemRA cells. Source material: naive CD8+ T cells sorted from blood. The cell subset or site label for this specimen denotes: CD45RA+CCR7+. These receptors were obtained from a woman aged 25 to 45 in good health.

The chain's CDR3 is CASSQDGGSRGNYQPQHF. CDR3 coding DNA: TGCGCCAGCAGCCAAGACGGGGGGTCCCGGGGGAATTATCAGCCCCAGCATTTT. V is TRBV4-1 and J is TRBJ1-5; maybe TRBD1 (5 bases). This CDR3 is built from 18 residues. Trimming cost V 0 bases and J 5 bases, with 20 bases left between them. Looked up from germline, CDR1 is MGHRA and CDR2 is YSYEKL.

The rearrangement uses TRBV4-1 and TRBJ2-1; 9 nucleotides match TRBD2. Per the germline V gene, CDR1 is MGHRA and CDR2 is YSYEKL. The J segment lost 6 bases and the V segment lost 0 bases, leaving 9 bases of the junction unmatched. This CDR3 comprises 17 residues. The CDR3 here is CASSQDLASGIVNEQFF. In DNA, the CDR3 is TGCGCCAGCAGCCAAGATTTGGCTAGCGGGATCGTCAATGAGCAGTTCTTC.

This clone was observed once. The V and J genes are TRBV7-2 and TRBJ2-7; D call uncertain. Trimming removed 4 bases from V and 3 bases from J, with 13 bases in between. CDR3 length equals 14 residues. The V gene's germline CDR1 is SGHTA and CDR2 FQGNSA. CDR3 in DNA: TGTGCCAGCAGCTGGGCTGGCAGGAGCTACGAGCAGTACTTC. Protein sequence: CASSWAGRSYEQYF.

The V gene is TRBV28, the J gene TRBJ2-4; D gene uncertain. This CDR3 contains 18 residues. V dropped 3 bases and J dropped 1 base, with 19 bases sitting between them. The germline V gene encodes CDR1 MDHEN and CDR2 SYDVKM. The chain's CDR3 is CASSFLVQAYSAKNIQYF. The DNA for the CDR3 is TGTGCCAGCAGTTTTCTTGTGCAGGCCTATAGCGCCAAAAACATTCAGTACTTC.

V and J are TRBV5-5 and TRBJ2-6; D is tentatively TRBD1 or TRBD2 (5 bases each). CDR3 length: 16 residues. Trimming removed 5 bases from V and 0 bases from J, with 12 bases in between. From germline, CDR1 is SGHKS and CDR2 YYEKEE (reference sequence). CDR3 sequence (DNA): TGTGCCAGCAGTACCCGGGACCTCTCTGGGGCCAACGTCCTGACTTTC. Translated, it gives CASSTRDLSGANVLTF.

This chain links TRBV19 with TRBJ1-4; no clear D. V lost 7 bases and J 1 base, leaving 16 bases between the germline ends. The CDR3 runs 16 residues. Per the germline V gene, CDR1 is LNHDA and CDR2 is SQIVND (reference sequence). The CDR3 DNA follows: TGTGCCAGTAAAGGTTCCGTGGGGTTAACTAATGAAAAACTGTTTTTT. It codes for CASKGSVGLTNEKLFF.

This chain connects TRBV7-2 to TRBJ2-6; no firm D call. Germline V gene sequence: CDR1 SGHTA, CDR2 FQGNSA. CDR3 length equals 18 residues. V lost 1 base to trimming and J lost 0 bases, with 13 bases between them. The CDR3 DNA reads TGTGCCAGCAGCTTAGGTGGAGCGCAGGTCTCTGGGGCCAACGTCCTGACTTTC. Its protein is CASSLGGAQVSGANVLTF.

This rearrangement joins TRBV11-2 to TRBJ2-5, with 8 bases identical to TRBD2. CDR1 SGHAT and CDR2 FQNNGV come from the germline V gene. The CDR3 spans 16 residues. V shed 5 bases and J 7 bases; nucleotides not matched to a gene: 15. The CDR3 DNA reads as TGTGCCAGCAGCCCCAATCGGGGGGGTGAATTGTGGACCCAGTACTTC. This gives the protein CASSPNRGGELWTQYF.

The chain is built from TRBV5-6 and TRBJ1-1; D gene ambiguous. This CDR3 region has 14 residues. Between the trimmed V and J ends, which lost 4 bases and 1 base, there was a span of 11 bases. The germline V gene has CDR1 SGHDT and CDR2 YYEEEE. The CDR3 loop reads CASSPKHQNTEAFF. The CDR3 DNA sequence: TGTGCCAGCAGCCCGAAACACCAGAACACTGAAGCTTTCTTT.

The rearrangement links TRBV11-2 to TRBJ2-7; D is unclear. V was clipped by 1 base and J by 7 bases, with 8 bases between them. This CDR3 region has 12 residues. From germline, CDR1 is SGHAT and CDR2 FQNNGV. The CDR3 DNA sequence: TGTGCCAGCAGCTTAGGGCCCACGGAGCAGTACTTC. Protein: CASSLGPTEQYF.

Here the CDR3 reads CASSRYGGLGNTIYF. For the CDR3, the DNA is TGTGCCAGCAGCCGTTATGGGGGCTTAGGAAACACCATATATTTT. The V call is TRBV6-5, the J call TRBJ1-3, with D possibly TRBD1 on 6 matching bases. Germline loops: CDR1 MNHEY, CDR2 SVGAGI. V was cut by 6 bases and J by 4 bases, with 16 bases left in between. This CDR3 comprises 15 residues.

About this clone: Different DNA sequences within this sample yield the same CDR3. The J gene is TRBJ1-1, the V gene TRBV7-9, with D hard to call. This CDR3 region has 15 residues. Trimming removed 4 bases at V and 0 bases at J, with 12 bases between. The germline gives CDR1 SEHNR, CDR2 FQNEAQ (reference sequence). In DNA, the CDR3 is TGTGCCAGCAGCTCCGGCCAAGGGATGAACACTGAAGCTTTCTTT. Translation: CASSSGQGMNTEAFF.

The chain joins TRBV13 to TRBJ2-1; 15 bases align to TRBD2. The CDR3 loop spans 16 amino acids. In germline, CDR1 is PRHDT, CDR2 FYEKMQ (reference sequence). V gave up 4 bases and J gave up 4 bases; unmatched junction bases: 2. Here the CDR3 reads CASSWGLAGGYNEQFF. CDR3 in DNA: TGTGCCAGCAGCTGGGGACTAGCGGGAGGATACAATGAGCAGTTCTTC. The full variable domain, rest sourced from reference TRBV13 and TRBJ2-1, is AAGVIQSPRHLIKEKRETATLKCYPIPRHDTVYWYQQGPGQDPQFLISFYEKMQSDKGSIPDRFSAQQFSDYHSELNMSSLELGDSALYFCASSWGLAGGYNEQFFGPGTRLTVL.

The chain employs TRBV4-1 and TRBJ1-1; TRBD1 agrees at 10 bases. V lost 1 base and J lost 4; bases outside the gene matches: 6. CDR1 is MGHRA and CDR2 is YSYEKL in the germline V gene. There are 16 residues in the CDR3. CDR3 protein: CASSQGGTGVLTEAFF. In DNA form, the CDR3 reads TGCGCCAGCAGCCAAGGCGGGACAGGGGTTCTCACTGAAGCTTTCTTT.

CDR3 sequence: CASSRQEMNTEAFF. The DNA of the CDR3 is TGTGCCAGCAGTCGACAGGAGATGAACACTGAAGCTTTCTTT. V and J are TRBV28 and TRBJ1-1, with D possibly matching TRBD1 (6 bases). V was shortened by 5 bases and J by 0 bases, with 10 bases between the two germline ends. Germline V gives CDR1 MDHEN, CDR2 SYDVKM. The CDR3 spans 14 residues.

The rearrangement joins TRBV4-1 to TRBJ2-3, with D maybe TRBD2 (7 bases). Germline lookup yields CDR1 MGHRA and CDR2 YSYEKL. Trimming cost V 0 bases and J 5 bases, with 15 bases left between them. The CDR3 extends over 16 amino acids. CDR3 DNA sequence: TGCGCCAGCAGCCAAGAATGGGGGGGGCTGAAAGATACGCAGTATTTT. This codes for CASSQEWGGLKDTQYF.

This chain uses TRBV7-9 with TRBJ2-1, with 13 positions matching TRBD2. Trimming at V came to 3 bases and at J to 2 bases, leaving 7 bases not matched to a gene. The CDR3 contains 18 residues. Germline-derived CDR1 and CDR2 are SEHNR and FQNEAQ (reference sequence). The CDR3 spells CASSFEGTSGTTYNEQFF. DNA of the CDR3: TGTGCCAGCAGCTTTGAAGGGACTAGCGGGACTACCTACAATGAGCAGTTCTTC.

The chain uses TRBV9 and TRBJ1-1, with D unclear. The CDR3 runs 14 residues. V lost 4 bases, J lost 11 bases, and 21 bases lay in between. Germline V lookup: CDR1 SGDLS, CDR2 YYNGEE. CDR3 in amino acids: CASSPRKMRETAFF. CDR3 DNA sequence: TGTGCCAGCAGCCCCAGGAAGATGAGGGAGACGGCTTTCTTT.

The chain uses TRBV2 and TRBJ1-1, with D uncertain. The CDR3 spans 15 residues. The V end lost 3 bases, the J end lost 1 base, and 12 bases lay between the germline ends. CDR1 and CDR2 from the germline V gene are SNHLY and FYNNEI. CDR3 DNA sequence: TGTGCCAGCAGTGAGTTCGGAGGCCAGAACACTGAAGCTTTCTTT. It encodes CASSEFGGQNTEAFF.

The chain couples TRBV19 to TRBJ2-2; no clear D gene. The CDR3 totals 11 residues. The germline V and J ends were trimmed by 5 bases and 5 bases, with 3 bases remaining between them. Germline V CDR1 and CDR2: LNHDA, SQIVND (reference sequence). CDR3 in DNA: TGTGCCAGTAGTGAGACCGGGGAGCTGTTTTTT. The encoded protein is CASSETGELFF.

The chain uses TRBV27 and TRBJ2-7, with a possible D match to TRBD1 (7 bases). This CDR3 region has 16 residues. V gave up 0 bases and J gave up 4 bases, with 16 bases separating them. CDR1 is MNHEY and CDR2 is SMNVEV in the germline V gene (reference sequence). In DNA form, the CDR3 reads TGTGCCAGCAGTTTATCGGCGGGGACAGTAGGGTACGAGCAGTACTTC. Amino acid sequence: CASSLSAGTVGYEQYF.

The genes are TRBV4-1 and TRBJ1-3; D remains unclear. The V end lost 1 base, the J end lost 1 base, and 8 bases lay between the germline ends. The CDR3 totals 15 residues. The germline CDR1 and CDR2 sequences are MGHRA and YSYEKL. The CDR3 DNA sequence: TGCGCCAGCAGCCAAGTCGCGTTGTCTGGAAACACCATATATTTT. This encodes CASSQVALSGNTIYF.